The source of this T cell receptor (beta chain) is a study of identical twins. Broader study findings: Modelling approaches yielded underestimates of out-of-frame TCR alpha sharing between monozygotic twins. Abundant cord blood beta clonotypes carried fewer insertions; memory repertoires showed none.

CDR1 and CDR2 (germline): MNHNS, SASEGT. This CDR3 is 18 amino acids long. Losses at the gene ends were 4 bases for V and 7 bases for J; bases not matched to a gene: 18. In TCRdb, the 5' RACE reads were re-called with MiXCR into one record per CDR3 protein. The sample includes 1.5 million to 2 million distinct CDR3 sequences, 25% to 35% of them seen just once. With regard to this clonotype: Antigen: not known.

This receptor was taken from a newborn girl in good health. Sample: cord blood. This rearrangement joins TRBV6-1 to TRBJ1-5; 8 nucleotides agree with TRBD1. The CDR3 sequence: CASSVRPGQGGIQQPQHF. CDR3 DNA: TGTGCCAGCAGTGTCAGGCCAGGACAGGGAGGAATACAGCAGCCCCAGCATTTT.